There are a few counts of the clone carrying this TCR beta chain. The antigen remains unidentified. This sample was included in a study of tumor and adjacent non-tumor tissue in lung cancer. Looking at the study overall: Histology: about twelve adenocarcinoma, a couple of squamous cell carcinoma, 1 small cell lung cancer.

The study's findings and limits: Shorter survival was associated with higher TCR diversity in tumors. Top 100 clones took a larger repertoire share in normal lung.

The germline V gene has CDR1 KGHDR and CDR2 SFDVKD. V lost 4 bases, J lost 6 bases, and 1 base stayed unmatched. The CDR3 loop spans 12 amino acids. The library came from three nested PCR rounds adapted from ARM-PCR protocols. TCRdb independently ran MiXCR on the multiplex PCR reads; one entry per CDR3 protein. This table holds about 120,000 distinct CDR3 sequences, over 65% found once. This sample's RNA came from whole unsorted tissue. The sample was lung tumor tissue. This TCR derives from a man younger than 40 with non-small cell lung cancer. The V gene is TRBV24-1, the J gene TRBJ2-7; 8 nucleotides agree with TRBD1. The CDR3 loop reads CATSETGAEQYF. In nucleotides, the CDR3 is TGTGCCACCAGTGAGACAGGGGCCGAGCAGTACTTC.